This T cell receptor (beta chain) was captured by sequencing in a study of chronic HIV infection and antiretroviral therapy (dated by TCRdb to about 2015). Library method: 5' RACE. The sequencer was an Illumina MiSeq. In TCRdb, the public reads were trimmed at Q25 with fastp and aligned with MiXCR, with productive beta chains retained. Rows with a matching CDR3 protein are joined into one entry that keeps the most common DNA and genes. This sample comprises 40,000 or so distinct CDR3 sequences, about 8.1% of them detected only once. The ten largest clones add up to over 2.5% of the sample. V drops 5 bases and J drops 6 bases, leaving 14 bases in between. Spanning cysteine to phenylalanine, the CDR3 consists of 13 amino acids. Only the CDR3 part of the read is kept: 39 bases, read in frame from the first base. In the germline V gene, CDR1 corresponds to ENHRY and CDR2 to SYGVKD. This clonotype was observed many times. It has no known antigen specificity. No base qualities exist here, and no much larger clone lies one base off it.

Specimen: peripheral blood. Recombination connected TRBV10-3 to TRBJ2-7; the D region may be TRBD1 or TRBD2, each matching 5 bases equally. This clonotype was obtained from an adult who had HIV and had not received antiretroviral therapy, or was an uninfected healthy control (not recorded which). The nucleotide sequence is given as TGTGCCATCAGTCACCCGGGACGAACCGAGCAGTACTTC. Its product reads: CAISHPGRTEQYF.